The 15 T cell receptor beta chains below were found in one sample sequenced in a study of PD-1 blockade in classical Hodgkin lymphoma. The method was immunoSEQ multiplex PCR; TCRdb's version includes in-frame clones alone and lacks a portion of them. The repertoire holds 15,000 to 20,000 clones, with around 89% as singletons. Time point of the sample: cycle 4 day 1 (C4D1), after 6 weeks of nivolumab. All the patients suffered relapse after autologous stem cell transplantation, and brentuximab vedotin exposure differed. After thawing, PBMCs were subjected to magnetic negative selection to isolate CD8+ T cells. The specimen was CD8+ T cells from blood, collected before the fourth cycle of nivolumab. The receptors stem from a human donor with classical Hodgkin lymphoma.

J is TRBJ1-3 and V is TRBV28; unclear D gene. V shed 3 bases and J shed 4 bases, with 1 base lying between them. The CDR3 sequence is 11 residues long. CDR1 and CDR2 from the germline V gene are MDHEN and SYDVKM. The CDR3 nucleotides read TGTGCCAGCAGTTTGGGAAACACCATATATTTT. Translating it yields CASSLGNTIYF.

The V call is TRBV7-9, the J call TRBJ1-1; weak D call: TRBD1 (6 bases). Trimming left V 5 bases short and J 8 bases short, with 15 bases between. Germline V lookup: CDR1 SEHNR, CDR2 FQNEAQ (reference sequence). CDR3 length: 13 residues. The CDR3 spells CASSPPPGEEAFF. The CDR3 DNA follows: TGTGCCAGCAGCCCGCCCCCAGGGGAGGAAGCTTTCTTT.

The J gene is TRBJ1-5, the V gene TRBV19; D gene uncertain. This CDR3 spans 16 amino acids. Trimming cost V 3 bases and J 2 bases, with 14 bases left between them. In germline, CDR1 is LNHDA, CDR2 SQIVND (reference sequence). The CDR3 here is CASSMVQRGGNQPQHF. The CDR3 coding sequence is TGTGCCAGTAGTATGGTTCAGAGAGGTGGCAATCAGCCCCAGCATTTT.

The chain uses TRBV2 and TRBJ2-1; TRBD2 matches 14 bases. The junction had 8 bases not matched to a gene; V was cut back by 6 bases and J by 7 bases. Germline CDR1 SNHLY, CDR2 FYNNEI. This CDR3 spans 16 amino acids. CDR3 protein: CASRGLAGELGNEQFF. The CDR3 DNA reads TGTGCCAGCAGGGGACTAGCGGGAGAGCTGGGGAATGAGCAGTTCTTC.

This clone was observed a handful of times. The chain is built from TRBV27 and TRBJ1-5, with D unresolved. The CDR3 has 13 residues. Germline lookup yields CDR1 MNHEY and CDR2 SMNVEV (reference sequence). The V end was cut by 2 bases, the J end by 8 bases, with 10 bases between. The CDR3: CASSLGRWEPQHF. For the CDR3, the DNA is TGTGCCAGCAGTTTAGGTCGGTGGGAGCCCCAGCATTTT.

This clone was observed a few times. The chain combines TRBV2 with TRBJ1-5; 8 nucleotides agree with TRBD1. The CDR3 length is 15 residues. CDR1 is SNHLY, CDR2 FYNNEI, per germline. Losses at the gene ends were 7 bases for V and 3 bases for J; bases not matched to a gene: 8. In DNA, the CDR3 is TGTGCCAGCACGGGGGGGACAGGCTACAATCAGCCCCAGCATTTT. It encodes CASTGGTGYNQPQHF.

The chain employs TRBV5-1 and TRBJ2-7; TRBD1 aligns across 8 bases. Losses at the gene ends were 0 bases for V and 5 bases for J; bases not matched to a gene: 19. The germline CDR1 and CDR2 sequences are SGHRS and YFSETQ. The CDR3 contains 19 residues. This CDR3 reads CASSLGVPQGAVKWDEQYF. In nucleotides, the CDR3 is TGCGCCAGCAGCTTGGGTGTCCCGCAGGGGGCGGTAAAGTGGGACGAGCAGTACTTC.

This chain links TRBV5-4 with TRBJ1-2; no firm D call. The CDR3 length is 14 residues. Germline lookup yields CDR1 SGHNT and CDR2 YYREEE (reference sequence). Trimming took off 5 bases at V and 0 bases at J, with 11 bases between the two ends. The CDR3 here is CASSLDTANYGYTF. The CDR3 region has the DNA TGTGCCAGCAGTCTAGACACAGCTAACTATGGCTACACCTTC.

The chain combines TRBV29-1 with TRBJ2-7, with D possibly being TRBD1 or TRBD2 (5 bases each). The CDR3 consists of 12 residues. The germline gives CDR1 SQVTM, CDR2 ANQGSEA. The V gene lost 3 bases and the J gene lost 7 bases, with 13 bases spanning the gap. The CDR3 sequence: CSVEGRAWEQYF. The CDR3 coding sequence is TGCAGCGTTGAGGGACGGGCCTGGGAGCAGTACTTC.

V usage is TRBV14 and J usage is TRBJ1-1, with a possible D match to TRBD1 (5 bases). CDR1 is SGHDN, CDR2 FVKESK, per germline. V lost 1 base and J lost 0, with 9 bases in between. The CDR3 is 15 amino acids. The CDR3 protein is CASSQGGTLNTEAFF. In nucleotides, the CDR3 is TGTGCCAGCAGCCAAGGTGGGACTTTGAACACTGAAGCTTTCTTT.

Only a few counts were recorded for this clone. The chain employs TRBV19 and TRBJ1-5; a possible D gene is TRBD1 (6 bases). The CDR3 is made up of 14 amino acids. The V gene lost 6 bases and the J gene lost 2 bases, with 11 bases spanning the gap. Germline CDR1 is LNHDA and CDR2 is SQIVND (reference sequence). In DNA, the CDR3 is TGTGCCAGTAGCACGGGACAAGGCAATCAGCCCCAGCATTTT. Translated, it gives CASSTGQGNQPQHF.

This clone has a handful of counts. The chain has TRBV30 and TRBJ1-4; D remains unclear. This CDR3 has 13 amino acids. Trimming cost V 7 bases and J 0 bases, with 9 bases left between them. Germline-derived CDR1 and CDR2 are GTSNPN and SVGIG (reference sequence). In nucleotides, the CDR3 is TGTGCCTTGGAATCAACAACTAATGAAAAACTGTTTTTT. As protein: CALESTTNEKLFF.

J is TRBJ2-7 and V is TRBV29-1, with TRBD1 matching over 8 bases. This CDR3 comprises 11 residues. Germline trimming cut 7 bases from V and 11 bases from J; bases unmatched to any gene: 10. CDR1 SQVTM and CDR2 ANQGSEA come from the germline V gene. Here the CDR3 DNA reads TGCAGCGCCTTACTGCAGGGGGCGGAGTACTTC. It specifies CSALLQGAEYF.

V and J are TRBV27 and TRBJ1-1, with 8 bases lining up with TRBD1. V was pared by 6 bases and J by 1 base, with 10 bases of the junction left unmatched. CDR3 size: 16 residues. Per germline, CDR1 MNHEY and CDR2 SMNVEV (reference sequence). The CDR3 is CASRTGVFRWNTEAFF. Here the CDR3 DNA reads TGTGCCAGCAGGACAGGGGTGTTTCGCTGGAACACTGAAGCTTTCTTT.

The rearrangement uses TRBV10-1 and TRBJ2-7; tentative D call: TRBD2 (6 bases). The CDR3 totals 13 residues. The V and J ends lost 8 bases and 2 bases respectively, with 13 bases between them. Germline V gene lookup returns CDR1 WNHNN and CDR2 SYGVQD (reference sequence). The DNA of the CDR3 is TGCGCCAGCCAAGTCACTAGCACCTACGAGCAGTACTTC. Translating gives CASQVTSTYEQYF.